These 27 T cell receptor beta chains were all obtained from the same sample, sequenced in a study of cytomegalovirus exposure and HLA in healthy donors. 13 Jbeta primers and 60 Vbeta primers were used for the PCR. Generated by immunoSEQ multiplex PCR, the TCRdb table keeps only in-frame clones and is missing some. The data contain 110,000 to 150,000 clones, about two thirds of them singletons. Material: PBMCs. All receptors come from a man in his forties in good health and CMV-seronegative.

This chain connects TRBV7-9 to TRBJ1-1, with D unclear. Germline V CDR1 and CDR2: SEHNR, FQNEAQ (reference sequence). The V end lost 1 base, the J end lost 1 base, and 4 bases lay between the germline ends. This CDR3 has 13 residues. The CDR3, as DNA: TGTGCCAGCAGCTTAGAAGCGAACACTGAAGCTTTCTTT. Residues: CASSLEANTEAFF.

Notes on this clone: The junction shows a germline mismatch at one end, possibly a read error. The V gene is TRBV7-9, the J gene TRBJ2-1; TRBD2 agrees at 10 bases. The CDR3 is 15 residues long. Per the germline V gene, CDR1 is SEHNR and CDR2 is FQNEAQ (reference sequence). The DNA for the CDR3 is TGTTCCAGCAGCCCCCTAGCGGGAGCATACAATGAGCAGTTCTTC. Translated: CSSSPLAGAYNEQFF.

The chain combines TRBV19 with TRBJ2-1, with 10 bases that match TRBD2. Germline CDR1 reads LNHDA; CDR2 reads SQIVND (reference sequence). This CDR3 is built from 16 residues. J was trimmed by 3 bases and V by 4 bases; bases with no gene match: 6. CDR3 residues: CASSNRLAGSYNEQFF. The DNA of the CDR3 is TGTGCCAGTAGTAACCGACTAGCGGGTAGCTACAATGAGCAGTTCTTC.

The gene calls are TRBV28 and TRBJ1-1, with unresolved D. Germline V gene sequence: CDR1 MDHEN, CDR2 SYDVKM. The V end was cut by 5 bases, the J end by 5 bases, with 15 bases between. The CDR3 is 14 residues long. CDR3 in amino acids: CASSREPGGTEAFF. CDR3 in DNA: TGTGCCAGCAGTCGGGAACCCGGAGGGACTGAAGCTTTCTTT.

This rearrangement joins TRBV30 to TRBJ1-1; D perhaps matches TRBD1 (5 bases). Germline lookup yields CDR1 GTSNPN and CDR2 SVGIG (reference sequence). The CDR3 extends over 13 amino acids. With 4 bases removed from V and 5 bases from J, the gap between germline ends came to 14 bases. The CDR3 DNA sequence: TGTGCCTGGATTCGCGGGGGTCGGACTGAAGCTTTCTTT. Amino acids: CAWIRGGRTEAFF.

The rearrangement links TRBV30 to TRBJ2-7; D gene uncertain. Trimming took off 2 bases at V and 7 bases at J, with 12 bases between the two ends. Germline V gives CDR1 GTSNPN, CDR2 SVGIG (reference sequence). This CDR3 spans 12 amino acids. The CDR3 protein is CAWSLQPGEQYF. The CDR3 bases are TGTGCCTGGAGTCTCCAACCGGGTGAGCAGTACTTC.

The chain carries TRBV2 and TRBJ2-2; D remains unclear. Germline CDR1 and CDR2: SNHLY and FYNNEI. Between the trimmed V and J ends, which lost 6 bases and 3 bases, there was a span of 14 bases. There are 15 residues in the CDR3. The chain's CDR3 is CASRDRRSHTGELFF. CDR3 coding DNA: TGTGCCAGCAGGGATCGGAGAAGTCACACCGGGGAGCTGTTTTTT.

V usage is TRBV5-1 and J usage is TRBJ2-1; no clear D gene. V lost 4 bases and J 5 bases, leaving 16 bases between the germline ends. CDR1 and CDR2 from the germline V gene are SGHRS and YFSETQ. The CDR3 is 15 residues long. Written as DNA, the CDR3 is TGCGCCAGCAGCCCCACATCTTACACTAACAATGAGCAGTTCTTC. Protein sequence: CASSPTSYTNNEQFF.

The chain is built from TRBV5-4 and TRBJ2-2; possibly TRBD2 for D (5 bases). V was shortened by 5 bases and J by 4 bases, with 21 bases between the two germline ends. Germline-derived CDR1 and CDR2 are SGHNT and YYREEE (reference sequence). The CDR3 loop spans 17 amino acids. The CDR3 loop reads CASRFGLSGFGTGELFF. The CDR3 bases are TGTGCCAGCAGGTTCGGGCTCAGCGGCTTCGGCACCGGGGAGCTGTTTTTT.

V is TRBV5-6 and J is TRBJ1-2; the match to TRBD1 covers 7 bases. The CDR3 sequence is 14 residues long. Losses at the gene ends were 4 bases for V and 3 bases for J; bases not matched to a gene: 6. The V gene's germline CDR1 is SGHDT and CDR2 YYEEEE. CDR3 DNA sequence: TGTGCCAGCAGCCAAGTAGGACAGGACTATGGCTACACCTTC. It yields the protein CASSQVGQDYGYTF.

The chain recombines TRBV9 with TRBJ2-3; D is possibly TRBD1 (6 bases). CDR1 is SGDLS and CDR2 is YYNGEE in the germline V gene. The CDR3 is 15 amino acids. V was trimmed by 4 bases and J by 2 bases, leaving 14 bases between them. The DNA for the CDR3 is TGTGCCAGCAGCCCCCGACAGGCGCACACAGATACGCAGTATTTT. Translation: CASSPRQAHTDTQYF. Full variable domain (missing parts from reference TRBV9 and TRBJ2-3): DSGVTQTPKHLITATGQRVTLRCSPRSGDLSVYWYQQSLDQGLQFLIQYYNGEERAKGNILERFSAQQFPDLHSELNLSSLELGDSALYFCASSPRQAHTDTQYFGPGTRLTVL.

The gene calls are TRBV4-2 and TRBJ2-2; the D is unclear. The CDR3 sequence is 16 residues long. Germline assignment: CDR1 LGHNA and CDR2 YNFKEQ. The V end was cut by 5 bases, the J end by 5 bases, with 18 bases between. The chain's CDR3 is CASSSVRGYDTGELFF. The CDR3 DNA is TGTGCCAGCAGCTCTGTAAGAGGATATGATACCGGGGAGCTGTTTTTT.

The chain links TRBV4-2 to TRBJ2-5; 11 bases are a match to TRBD2. Germline lookup yields CDR1 LGHNA and CDR2 YNFKEQ. The CDR3 sequence is 16 residues long. The J segment lost 5 bases and the V segment lost 0 bases, leaving 5 bases of the junction unmatched. The DNA of the CDR3 is TGTGCCAGCAGCCAAGATTTAGCGGGGGGGCTGGAGACCCAGTACTTC. Its translation: CASSQDLAGGLETQYF.

This rearrangement joins TRBV7-9 to TRBJ1-2; D is unresolved. The CDR3 sequence is 13 residues long. With 7 bases removed from V and 4 bases from J, the gap between germline ends came to 13 bases. Germline V CDR1 and CDR2: SEHNR, FQNEAQ (reference sequence). CDR3 nucleotides: TGTGCCAGCACTTACAGCACGACCTATGGCTACACCTTC. Encoded protein: CASTYSTTYGYTF. Full variable domain (remainder filled in from reference TRBV7-9 and TRBJ1-2): DTGVSQNPRHKITKRGQNVTFRCDPISEHNRLYWYRQTLGQGPEFLTYFQNEAQLEKSRLLSDRFSAERPKGSFSTLEIQRTEQGDSAMYLCASTYSTTYGYTFGSGTRLTVV.

The chain couples TRBV9 to TRBJ1-3; no clear D gene. Germline CDR1 and CDR2: SGDLS and YYNGEE. This CDR3 spans 17 amino acids. The V gene lost 0 bases and the J gene lost 3 bases, with 16 bases spanning the gap. CDR3: CASSVGRGSAGGNTIYF. CDR3 DNA: TGTGCCAGCAGCGTAGGTCGGGGTTCAGCAGGTGGAAACACCATATATTTT.

This clone turned up a few times. This chain links TRBV5-6 with TRBJ2-7; perhaps TRBD2 as D (6 bases). The germline V and J ends were trimmed by 4 bases and 2 bases, with 19 bases remaining between them. Germline CDR1 is SGHDT and CDR2 is YYEEEE. CDR3 length equals 16 residues. This CDR3 is CASSPVGRGKPYEQYF. The CDR3 DNA follows: TGTGCCAGCAGCCCGGTAGGACGGGGGAAGCCCTACGAGCAGTACTTC.

The chain employs TRBV11-3 and TRBJ1-1; D gene unclear. Germline values: CDR1 SGHNT, CDR2 YENEEA. The germline V and J ends were trimmed by 2 bases and 2 bases, with 12 bases remaining between them. The CDR3 sequence is 15 residues long. CDR3 nucleotides: TGTGCCAGCAGCTTAAACAGTCTTTCTAACACTGAAGCTTTCTTT. Protein sequence: CASSLNSLSNTEAFF.

J is TRBJ2-5 and V is TRBV7-2, with 11 bases identical to TRBD2. The CDR3 has 16 residues. CDR1 and CDR2 from the germline V gene are SGHTA and FQGNSA. Losses at the gene ends were 0 bases for V and 4 bases for J; bases not matched to a gene: 4. This chain's CDR3 is CASSLALAGGTETQYF. CDR3 nucleotide sequence: TGTGCCAGCAGCTTAGCTCTAGCGGGGGGCACAGAGACCCAGTACTTC.

V and J are TRBV30 and TRBJ1-5; D gene ambiguous. The CDR3 loop spans 13 amino acids. Germline V lookup: CDR1 GTSNPN, CDR2 SVGIG (reference sequence). Trimming removed 0 bases at V and 4 bases at J, with 7 bases between. The CDR3 is CAWSVRRNQPQHF. The CDR3 region has the DNA TGTGCCTGGAGTGTCCGCCGGAATCAGCCCCAGCATTTT.

With respect to this clone: Other DNA sequences in the sample encode the same CDR3. The chain combines TRBV12-5 with TRBJ2-2; TRBD1 matches 10 bases. The J segment lost 5 bases and the V segment lost 5 bases, leaving 5 bases of the junction unmatched. There are 15 residues in the CDR3. Germline V gene lookup returns CDR1 LGHNT and CDR2 FRNRAP. The CDR3 spells CASGPGTGATGELFF. CDR3 DNA sequence: TGTGCTAGTGGTCCCGGGACAGGGGCTACCGGGGAGCTGTTTTTT. Drawing the rest from reference TRBV12-5 and TRBJ2-2, the complete variable domain is DARVTQTPRHKVTEMGQEVTMRCQPILGHNTVFWYRQTMMQGLELLAYFRNRAPLDDSGMPKDRFSAEMPDATLATLKIQPSEPRDSAVYFCASGPGTGATGELFFGEGSRLTVL.

Comment on this clone: One junction end does not reproduce the germline sequence, and a read error may be involved. This rearrangement joins TRBV6-1 to TRBJ1-5; tentative D call: TRBD1 (5 bases). The CDR3 is 15 amino acids. The germline gives CDR1 MNHNS, CDR2 SASEGT. The CDR3 here is CASSETGGIGQPQNF. In nucleotides, the CDR3 is TGTGCCAGCAGTGAAACAGGAGGGATTGGTCAGCCCCAGAATTTT.

This chain connects TRBV7-9 to TRBJ2-7; 8 bases are a match to TRBD2. Trimming took 1 base from V and 5 from J; bases not matched to a gene: 7. This CDR3 has 15 residues. Germline CDR1 is SEHNR and CDR2 is FQNEAQ (reference sequence). The CDR3 bases are TGTGCCAGCAGCTTAGGACTAGCGATACGGGACGAGCAGTACTTC. It yields the protein CASSLGLAIRDEQYF. The whole variable domain, filled in from reference TRBV7-9 and TRBJ2-7, reads DTGVSQNPRHKITKRGQNVTFRCDPISEHNRLYWYRQTLGQGPEFLTYFQNEAQLEKSRLLSDRFSAERPKGSFSTLEIQRTEQGDSAMYLCASSLGLAIRDEQYFGPGTRLTVT.

V is TRBV6-4 and J is TRBJ1-5; 7 bases fit TRBD1. The CDR3 covers 14 residues. Germline trimming cut 3 bases from V and 7 bases from J; bases unmatched to any gene: 6. The V gene's germline CDR1 is MRHNA and CDR2 SNTAGT. The CDR3 sequence is CASSEVGGGQPQHF. The CDR3 DNA is TGTGCCAGCAGTGAGGTAGGGGGCGGGCAGCCCCAGCATTTT.

This clone was counted only a few times. The V and J genes are TRBV27 and TRBJ2-7, with D maybe TRBD1 (6 bases). Trimming took 1 base from V and 5 from J, leaving 21 bases between them. The length of the CDR3 is 17 residues. CDR1 is MNHEY and CDR2 is SMNVEV in the germline V gene (reference sequence). CDR3 sequence (DNA): TGTGCCAGCAGTTTATTCCCGGTGGAACAGGGACGCAACGAGCAGTACTTC. This codes for CASSLFPVEQGRNEQYF.

The chain links TRBV15 to TRBJ2-7, with 7 positions matching TRBD1. Germline V lookup: CDR1 LNHNV, CDR2 YYDKDF (reference sequence). The V and J ends lost 0 bases and 11 bases, in that order; junction bases with no gene match: 7. This CDR3 spans 13 amino acids. The CDR3: CATSRDQGDKEYF. For the CDR3, the DNA is TGTGCCACCAGCAGAGATCAGGGGGACAAGGAGTACTTC.

The chain carries TRBV5-4 and TRBJ1-5; no clear D gene. In germline, CDR1 is SGHNT, CDR2 YYREEE (reference sequence). V dropped 0 bases and J dropped 5 bases, with 6 bases sitting between them. The CDR3 loop spans 13 amino acids. This chain's CDR3 is CASSLDLDQPQHF. In nucleotides, the CDR3 is TGTGCCAGCAGCTTGGATCTAGATCAGCCCCAGCATTTT.

J is TRBJ2-7 and V is TRBV21-1; TRBD2 is taken as the D call from the table, unchecked against the DNA. TRBV21-1 is given as a pseudogene. This CDR3 region has 15 residues. CDR3 nucleotide sequence: TGTGCCAGCAGGCAATCCCCCGCCTATCTCTACGAGCAGTACTTC. Translated: CASRQSPAYLYEQYF.